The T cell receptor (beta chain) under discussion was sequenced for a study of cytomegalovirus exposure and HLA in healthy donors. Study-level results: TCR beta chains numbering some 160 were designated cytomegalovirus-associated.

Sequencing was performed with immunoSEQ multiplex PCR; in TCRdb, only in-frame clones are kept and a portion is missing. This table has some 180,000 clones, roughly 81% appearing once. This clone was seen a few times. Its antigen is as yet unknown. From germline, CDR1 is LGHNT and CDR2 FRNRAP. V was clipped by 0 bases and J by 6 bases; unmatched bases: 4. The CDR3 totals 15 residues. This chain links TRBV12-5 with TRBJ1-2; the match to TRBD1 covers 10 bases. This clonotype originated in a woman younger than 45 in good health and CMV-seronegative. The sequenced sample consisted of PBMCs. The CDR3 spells CASGLVPGTGDGYTF. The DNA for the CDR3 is TGTGCTAGTGGTTTGGTACCGGGGACAGGGGATGGCTACACCTTC.